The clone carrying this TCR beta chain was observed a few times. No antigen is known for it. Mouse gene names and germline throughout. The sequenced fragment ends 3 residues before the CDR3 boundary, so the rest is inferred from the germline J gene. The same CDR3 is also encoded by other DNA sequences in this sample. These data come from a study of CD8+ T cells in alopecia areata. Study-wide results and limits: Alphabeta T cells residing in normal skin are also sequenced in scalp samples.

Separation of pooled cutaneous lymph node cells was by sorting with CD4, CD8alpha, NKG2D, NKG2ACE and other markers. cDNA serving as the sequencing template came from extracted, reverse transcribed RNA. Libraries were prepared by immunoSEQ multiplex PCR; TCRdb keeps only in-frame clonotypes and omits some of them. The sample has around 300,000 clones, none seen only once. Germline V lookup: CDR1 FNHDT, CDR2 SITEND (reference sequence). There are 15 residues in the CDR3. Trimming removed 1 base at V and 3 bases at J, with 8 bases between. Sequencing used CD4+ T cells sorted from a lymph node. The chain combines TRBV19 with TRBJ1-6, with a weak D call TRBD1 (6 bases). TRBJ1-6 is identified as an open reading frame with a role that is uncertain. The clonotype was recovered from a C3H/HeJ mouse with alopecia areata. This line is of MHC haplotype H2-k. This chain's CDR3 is CASSIRDNYNSPLYF. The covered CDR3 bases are TGTGCCAGCAGTATACGGGACAACTATAATTCGCCC.